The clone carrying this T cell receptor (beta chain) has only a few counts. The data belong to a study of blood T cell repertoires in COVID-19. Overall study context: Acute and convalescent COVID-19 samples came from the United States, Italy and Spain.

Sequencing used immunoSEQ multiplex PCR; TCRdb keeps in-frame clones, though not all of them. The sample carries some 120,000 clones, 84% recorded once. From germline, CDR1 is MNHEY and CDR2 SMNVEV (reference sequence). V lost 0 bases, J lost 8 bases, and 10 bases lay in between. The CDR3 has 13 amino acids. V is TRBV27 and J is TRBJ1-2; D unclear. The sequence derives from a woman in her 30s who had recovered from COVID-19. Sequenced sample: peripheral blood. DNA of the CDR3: TGTGCCAGCAGTTTATCGTCAGGTAAAGGCTACACCTTC. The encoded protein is CASSLSSGKGYTF.